In its sample, the clone carrying this T cell receptor beta chain was seen many times. Antigen unknown. From RNA transcripts, TCR beta CDR3 regions were amplified. The TCR CDR3 was amplified in a first-round RT-PCR using the HTBI primer set. One entry per CDR3 protein, called by TCRdb with MiXCR from the multiplex PCR reads. Among about 560,000 distinct CDR3 sequences listed, over 15% were seen once. These data originate in a study of T cells in Graves' hyperthyroidism and ophthalmopathy. The study, taken as a whole, reports: Ophthalmopathy and stable hyperthyroidism were told apart by a 13 V-J model.

V dropped 1 base and J dropped 0 bases, with 12 bases sitting between them. Germline V gives CDR1 SEHNR, CDR2 FQNEAQ (reference sequence). CDR3 length: 16 amino acids. Diagnoses rested on clinical symptoms, serum thyroxine and TRAb, thyroid ultrasound and orbital computed tomography. The PBMCs were taken from roughly 9.3 ml of fresh peripheral blood. Sequences were obtained from blood. The V gene is TRBV7-9, the J gene TRBJ2-5; D gene unclear. The TCR comes from a woman younger than 30 with Graves' hyperthyroidism. The CDR3 loop is CASSLDWLRHQETQYF. CDR3 nucleotides: TGTGCCAGCAGCTTAGATTGGTTACGGCACCAAGAGACCCAGTACTTC.